This T cell receptor (beta chain) stems from a study of control samples from healthy donors and cancer patients. The assay was immunoSEQ multiplex PCR, and TCRdb's table has in-frame clones only and misses some. The sample holds around 130,000 clones; about 88% are singletons and the top ten take about 3.2%. The germline gives CDR1 LGHNA, CDR2 YNFKEQ. V shed 5 bases, J shed 0 bases, and the junction held 7 bases outside the gene matches. The CDR3 spans 18 residues. The sequencing sample was made of blood. The rearrangement uses TRBV4-2 and TRBJ2-5; 15 bases align to TRBD2. The sequence was obtained from a man aged 50 to 59 in good health. CDR3 sequence: CASSYRTSGGAYQETQYF. CDR3 sequence (DNA): TGTGCCAGCAGCTATAGGACTAGCGGGGGGGCATACCAAGAGACCCAGTACTTC.